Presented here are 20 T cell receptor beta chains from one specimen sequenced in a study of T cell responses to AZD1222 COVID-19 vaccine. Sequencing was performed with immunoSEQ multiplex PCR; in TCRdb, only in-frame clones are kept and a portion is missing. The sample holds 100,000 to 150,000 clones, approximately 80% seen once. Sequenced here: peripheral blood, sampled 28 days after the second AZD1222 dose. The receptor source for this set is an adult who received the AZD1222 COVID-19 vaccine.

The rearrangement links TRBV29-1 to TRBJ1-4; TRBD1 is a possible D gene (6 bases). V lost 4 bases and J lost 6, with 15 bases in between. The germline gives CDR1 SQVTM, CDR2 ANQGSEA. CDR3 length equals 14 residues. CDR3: CSVVTGTVYEKLFF. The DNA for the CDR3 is TGCAGCGTTGTTACAGGGACGGTGTATGAAAAACTGTTTTTT.

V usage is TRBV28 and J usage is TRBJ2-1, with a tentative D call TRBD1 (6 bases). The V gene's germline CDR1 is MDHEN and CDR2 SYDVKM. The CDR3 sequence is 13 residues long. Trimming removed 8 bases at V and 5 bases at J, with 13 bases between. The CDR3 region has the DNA TGTGCCAGCGGTGGACAGACGAACAATGAGCAGTTCTTC. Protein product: CASGGQTNNEQFF.

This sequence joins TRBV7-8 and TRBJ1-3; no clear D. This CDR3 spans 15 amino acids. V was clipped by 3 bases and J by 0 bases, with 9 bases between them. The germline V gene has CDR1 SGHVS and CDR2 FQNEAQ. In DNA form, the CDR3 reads TGTGCCAGCAGCTTCTCTTCGAGCTCTGGAAACACCATATATTTT. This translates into CASSFSSSSGNTIYF.

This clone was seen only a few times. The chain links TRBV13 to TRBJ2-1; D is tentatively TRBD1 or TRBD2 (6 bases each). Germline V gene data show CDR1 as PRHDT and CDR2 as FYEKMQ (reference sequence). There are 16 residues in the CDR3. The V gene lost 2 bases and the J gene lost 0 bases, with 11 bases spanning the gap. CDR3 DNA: TGTGCCAGCAGCTTATTTGGGGGGCGCTCCTACAATGAGCAGTTCTTC. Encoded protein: CASSLFGGRSYNEQFF.

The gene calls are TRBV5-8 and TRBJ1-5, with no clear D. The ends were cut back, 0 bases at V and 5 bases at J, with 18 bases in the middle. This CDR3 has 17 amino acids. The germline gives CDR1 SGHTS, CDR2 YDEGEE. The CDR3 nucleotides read TGTGCCAGCAGCTTGGACACCTCACGAGGGATGTATCAGCCCCAGCATTTT. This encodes CASSLDTSRGMYQPQHF.

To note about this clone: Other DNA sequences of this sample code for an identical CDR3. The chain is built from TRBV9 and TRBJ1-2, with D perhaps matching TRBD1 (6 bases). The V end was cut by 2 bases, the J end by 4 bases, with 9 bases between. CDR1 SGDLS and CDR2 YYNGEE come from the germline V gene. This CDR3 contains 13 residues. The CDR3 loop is CASSVQGSYGYTF. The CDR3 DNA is TGTGCCAGCAGCGTGCAGGGGAGCTATGGCTACACCTTC. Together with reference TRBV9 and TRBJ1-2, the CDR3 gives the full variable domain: DSGVTQTPKHLITATGQRVTLRCSPRSGDLSVYWYQQSLDQGLQFLIQYYNGEERAKGNILERFSAQQFPDLHSELNLSSLELGDSALYFCASSVQGSYGYTFGSGTRLTVV.

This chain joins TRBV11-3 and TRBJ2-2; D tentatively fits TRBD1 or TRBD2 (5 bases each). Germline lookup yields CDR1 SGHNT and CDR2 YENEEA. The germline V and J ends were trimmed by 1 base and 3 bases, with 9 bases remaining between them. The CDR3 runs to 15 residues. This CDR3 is CASSLGGMDTGELFF. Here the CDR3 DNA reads TGTGCCAGCAGCTTAGGGGGGATGGACACCGGGGAGCTGTTTTTT.

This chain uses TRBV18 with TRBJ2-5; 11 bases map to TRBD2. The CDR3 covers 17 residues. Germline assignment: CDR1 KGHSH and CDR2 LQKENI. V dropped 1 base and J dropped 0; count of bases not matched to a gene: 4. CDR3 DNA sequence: TGTGCCAGCTCACCACGGGCTAGCGGGGGGAACCAAGAGACCCAGTACTTC. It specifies CASSPRASGGNQETQYF.

The CDR3 sequence: CASSSTQGDEQFF. CDR3 bases: TGTGCCAGCAGCTCAACACAGGGTGATGAGCAGTTCTTC. J is TRBJ2-1 and V is TRBV9, with D tentatively TRBD1 (6 bases). Germline V CDR1 and CDR2: SGDLS, YYNGEE. This CDR3 has 13 residues. V was trimmed by 4 bases and J by 8 bases, leaving 13 bases between them.

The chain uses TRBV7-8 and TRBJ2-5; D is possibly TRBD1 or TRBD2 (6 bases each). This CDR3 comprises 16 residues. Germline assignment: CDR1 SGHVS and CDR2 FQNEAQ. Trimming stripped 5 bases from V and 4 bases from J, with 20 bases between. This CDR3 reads CASSAQGGRASETQYF. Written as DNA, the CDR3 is TGTGCCAGCAGCGCCCAAGGGGGGCGGGCCTCAGAGACCCAGTACTTC.

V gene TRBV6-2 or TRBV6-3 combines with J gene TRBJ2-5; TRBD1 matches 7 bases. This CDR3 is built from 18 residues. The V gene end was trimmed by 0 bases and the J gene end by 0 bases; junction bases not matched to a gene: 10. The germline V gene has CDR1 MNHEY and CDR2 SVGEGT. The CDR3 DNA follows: TGTGCCAGCAGTTACTCGGGGCTTCCGGGGACAGACCAAGAGACCCAGTACTTC. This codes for CASSYSGLPGTDQETQYF.

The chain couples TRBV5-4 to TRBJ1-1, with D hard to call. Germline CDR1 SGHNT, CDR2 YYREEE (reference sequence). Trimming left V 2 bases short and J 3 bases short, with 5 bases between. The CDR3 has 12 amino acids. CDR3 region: CASSFLDTEAFF. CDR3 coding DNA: TGTGCCAGCAGCTTTTTGGACACTGAAGCTTTCTTT.

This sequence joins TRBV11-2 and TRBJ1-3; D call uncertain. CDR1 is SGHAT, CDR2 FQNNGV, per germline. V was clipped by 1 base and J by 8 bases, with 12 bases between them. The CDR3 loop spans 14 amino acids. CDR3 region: CASSLAAARDTIYF. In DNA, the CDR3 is TGTGCCAGCAGCTTAGCCGCGGCCCGGGACACCATATATTTT. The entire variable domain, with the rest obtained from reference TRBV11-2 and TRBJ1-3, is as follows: EAGVAQSPRYKIIEKRQSVAFWCNPISGHATLYWYQQILGQGPKLLIQFQNNGVVDDSQLPKDRFSAERLKGVDSTLKIQPAKLEDSAVYLCASSLAAARDTIYFGEGSWLTVV.

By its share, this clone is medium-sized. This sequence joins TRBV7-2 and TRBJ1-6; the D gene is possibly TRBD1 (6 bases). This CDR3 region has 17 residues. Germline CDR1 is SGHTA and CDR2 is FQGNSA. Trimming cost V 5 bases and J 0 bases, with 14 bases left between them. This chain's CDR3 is CASSIISRGSYNSPLHF. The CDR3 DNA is TGTGCCAGCAGCATAATATCCAGGGGCTCCTATAATTCACCCCTCCACTTT.

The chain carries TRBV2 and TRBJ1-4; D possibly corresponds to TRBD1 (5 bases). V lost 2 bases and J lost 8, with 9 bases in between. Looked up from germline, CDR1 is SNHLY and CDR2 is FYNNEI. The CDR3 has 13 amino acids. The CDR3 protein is CASSEPRGEKLFF. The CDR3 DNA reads TGTGCCAGCAGTGAACCTAGGGGAGAAAAACTGTTTTTT.

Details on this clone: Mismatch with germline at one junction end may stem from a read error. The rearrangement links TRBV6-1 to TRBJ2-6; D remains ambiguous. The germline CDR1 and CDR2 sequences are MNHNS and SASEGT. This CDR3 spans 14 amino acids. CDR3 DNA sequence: TGTGCCAGCAGGGAAGTGTCTGGGGCCAACGTCCTGACTTTC. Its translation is CASREVSGANVLTF.

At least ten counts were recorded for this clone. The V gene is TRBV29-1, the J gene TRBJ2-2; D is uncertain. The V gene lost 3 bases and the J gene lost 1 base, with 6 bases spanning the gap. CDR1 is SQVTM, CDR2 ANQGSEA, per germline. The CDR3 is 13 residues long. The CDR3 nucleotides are TGCAGCGTTGATGGCAGGAACACCGGGGAGCTGTTTTTT. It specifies CSVDGRNTGELFF.

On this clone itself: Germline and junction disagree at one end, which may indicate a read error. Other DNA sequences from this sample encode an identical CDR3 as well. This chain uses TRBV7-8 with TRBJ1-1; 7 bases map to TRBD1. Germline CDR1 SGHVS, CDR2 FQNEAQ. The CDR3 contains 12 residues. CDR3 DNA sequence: TGTGCTAGCAGCTTGGGACAGCTTGAAGCTTTCTTT. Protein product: CASSLGQLEAFF. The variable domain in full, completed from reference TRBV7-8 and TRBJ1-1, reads GAGVSQSPRYKVAKRGQDVALRCDPISGHVSLFWYQQALGQGPEFLTYFQNEAQLDKSGLPSDRFFAERPEGSVSTLKIQRTQQEDSAVYLCASSLGQLEAFFGQGTRLTVV.

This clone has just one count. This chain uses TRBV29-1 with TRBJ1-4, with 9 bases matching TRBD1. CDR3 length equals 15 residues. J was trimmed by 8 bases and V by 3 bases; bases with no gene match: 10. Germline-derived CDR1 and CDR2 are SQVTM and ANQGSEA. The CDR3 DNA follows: TGCAGCGTTGAGTCAGGGACAGGGAGTCGAGAAAAACTGTTTTTT. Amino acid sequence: CSVESGTGSREKLFF.

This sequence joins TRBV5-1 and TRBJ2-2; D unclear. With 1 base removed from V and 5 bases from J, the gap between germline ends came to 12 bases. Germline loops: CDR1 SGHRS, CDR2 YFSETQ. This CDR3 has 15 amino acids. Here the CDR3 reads CASSLLAGGTGELFF. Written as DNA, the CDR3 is TGCGCCAGCAGCTTGTTGGCAGGTGGGACCGGGGAGCTGTTTTTT.